This T cell receptor (beta chain) was obtained from a study of the immune and genomic landscape of osteosarcoma (dated by TCRdb to 2018 to 2020). Regarding the study in general: The overall cohort was composed of 40 to 55 pediatric and adult patients with high-grade osteosarcoma, and a median age at diagnosis of roughly 26 years (range about 5-90) was recorded. Poor-risk disease was overrepresented in the cohort, as 73% of patients had an unfavorable pathologic response to standard therapy and over 60% had died. Patients in the overall cohort were roughly 65% male, and approximately 80% presented with localized disease at diagnosis. The study profiled osteosarcoma specimens with whole genome, RNA and T-cell receptor sequencing plus immunohistochemistry and reverse phase protein arrays to define immunogenic potential. To characterize the osteosarcoma immunogenomic landscape, TCR sequencing results were integrated with transcriptome, protein array and immunostaining data. The study aimed to explain the limited clinical activity of immune checkpoint inhibitors in osteosarcoma. Three patients contributed two samples from the same tumor site. Overall study outcomes, separate from this receptor: Overall, productive TCR clonality was low, with an average of 0.09 and a maximum of 0.3, which suggests limited T-cell clonal expansion. Matched blood was collected from only a couple of patients, alongside the frozen tumor specimens. In five cases a single hyperexpanded clone dominated the repertoire, and each of those five cases had fewer than 100 T-cell clonotypes. Sample size was not determined by any statistical method, because osteosarcoma is rare and all possible samples were collected. Rather than matched normal tissue, external data from normal skin and healthy peripheral blood provided the clonality benchmarks. TCR productive clonality was higher in the immune-hot C3 cluster than the cold C1 cluster but still low overall.

Notes on this clone: This receptor's antigen is unknown. No quality values exist for individual bases; no much larger clone is one base distant.

Post-treatment primary, local recurrence and metastasis tumors from poor-prognosis patients were used as specimens. The germline V gene supplies CDR1 KGHSH and CDR2 LQKENI. Its CDR3 holds 13 amino acids, cysteine through phenylalanine. Only the CDR3 part of the read is kept: 39 bases, read in frame from the first base. The junction shows trimming of 4 bases on V and 8 bases on J, plus 11 bases between the germline ends. The ImmunoSEQ Assay (Adaptive Biotechnologies) was used to immunosequence the CDR3 regions of the TCR beta chain. For the original study's pipeline: TCRB rearrangements, read counts, read proportions and gene usage were exported through the ImmunoSEQ Analyzer platform. T-cell clonality was calculated from productive rearrangements as 1 minus Pielou's evenness. Clonal space homeostasis binned clonotypes as rare, small, medium, large or hyperexpanded (0.01 to 1 of the repertoire). TCR productive clonality was compared across immune clusters C1, C2 and C3 using the Wilcoxon rank sum test. This is the immuneACCESS table as TCRdb keeps it, with only in-frame sequences that have V and J called. A part of the clones is gone; compared with another copy, unresolved V genes explain less than half, and the rest is unexplained. Clone size and V and J calls were adopted from that table, with D and trimming inferred from the DNA. The sample has 5,500 to 7,500 clones on record, about 63% of them singletons. Approximately 16% of the sample lies in the top ten.

The chain links TRBV18 with TRBJ1-4; matching of 5 bases hints at TRBD1 as the D gene. The sequenced sample consisted of osteosarcoma tumor tissue from the lung. This sequence originates from a human donor with osteosarcoma. The CDR3 region has the sequence CASSLRGGEKLFF. The DNA sequence is TGTGCCAGCTCACTCCGGGGCGGGGAAAAACTGTTTTTT.